Following are 13 T cell receptor beta chains from one sample sequenced in a study of blood T cell repertoires in COVID-19. Produced via immunoSEQ multiplex PCR; TCRdb's table is partial and in-frame only. The repertoire consists of about 380,000 clones, with around 84% occurring once and the leading ten covering roughly 3.7%. The material sequenced was peripheral blood. These receptors were obtained from a woman under 30 with acute or convalescent COVID-19.

The V gene is TRBV4-1, the J gene TRBJ1-1, with D possibly being TRBD1 (6 bases). CDR1 is MGHRA and CDR2 is YSYEKL in the germline V gene. The germline V and J ends were trimmed by 5 bases and 4 bases, with 14 bases remaining between them. The CDR3 is made up of 14 amino acids. CDR3 coding DNA: TGCGCCAGCAGCTCACAGACAGGCCCCACTGAAGCTTTCTTT. Its protein product is CASSSQTGPTEAFF.

The chain joins TRBV18 to TRBJ2-3; no firm D call. The germline CDR1 and CDR2 sequences are KGHSH and LQKENI. This CDR3 comprises 15 residues. The V and J ends lost 1 base and 0 bases respectively, with 8 bases between them. The chain's CDR3 is CASSPQQTSTDTQYF. The CDR3 DNA is TGTGCCAGCTCACCACAGCAAACTAGCACAGATACGCAGTATTTT.

The chain couples TRBV5-4 to TRBJ1-1, with 9 bases fitting TRBD1. The CDR3 contains 13 residues. Unmatched junction bases numbered 1, after V lost 4 bases and J lost 3 bases. Looked up from germline, CDR1 is SGHNT and CDR2 is YYREEE (reference sequence). The CDR3 DNA reads TGTGCCAGCAGCAGGACAGGGGACACTGAAGCTTTCTTT. Residues: CASSRTGDTEAFF.

The V gene is TRBV18, the J gene TRBJ1-5; D might be TRBD1 (6 bases). The CDR3 consists of 16 residues. V was shortened by 3 bases and J by 5 bases, with 17 bases between the two germline ends. Germline values: CDR1 KGHSH, CDR2 LQKENI. Here the CDR3 reads CASSPFPPQGDQPQHF. For the CDR3, the DNA is TGTGCCAGCTCACCGTTTCCCCCACAGGGCGATCAGCCCCAGCATTTT.

The J gene is TRBJ1-4, the V gene TRBV6-5; tentative D call: TRBD1 (5 bases). V lost 6 bases and J 3 bases, leaving 11 bases between the germline ends. The CDR3 is 14 residues long. Per the germline V gene, CDR1 is MNHEY and CDR2 is SVGAGI. The CDR3 coding sequence is TGTGCCAGCAGGTGGGGCACAGCTAATGAAAAACTGTTTTTT. It is translated as CASRWGTANEKLFF.

The chain employs TRBV9 and TRBJ1-1, with D unclear. Germline V gene lookup returns CDR1 SGDLS and CDR2 YYNGEE. Trimming shortened V by 0 bases and J by 6 bases, and 15 bases separated the two germline ends. CDR3 length: 15 amino acids. The CDR3 nucleotides are TGTGCCAGCAGCGTAGACGGGAGGTTGTTGTCTGAAGCTTTCTTT. Its translation is CASSVDGRLLSEAFF.

The chain couples TRBV5-5 to TRBJ1-1; 9 bases are a match to TRBD1. This CDR3 spans 15 amino acids. The trim removed 5 bases at V and 2 bases at J, leaving 7 bases unmatched. Germline V gene sequence: CDR1 SGHKS, CDR2 YYEKEE (reference sequence). CDR3 sequence: CASSSGTGINTEAFF. The DNA for the CDR3 is TGTGCCAGCAGTTCCGGGACAGGGATTAACACTGAAGCTTTCTTT.

V and J are TRBV7-9 and TRBJ1-5; possible D gene TRBD1, 5 bases. V gave up 3 bases and J gave up 5 bases, with 8 bases separating them. Germline V CDR1 and CDR2: SEHNR, FQNEAQ (reference sequence). CDR3 length: 13 amino acids. This CDR3 reads CASSLTRDQPQHF. The CDR3, as DNA: TGTGCCAGCAGCTTGACCAGGGATCAGCCCCAGCATTTT.

The chain uses TRBV29-1 and TRBJ1-1; perhaps TRBD1 as D (5 bases). The CDR3 consists of 12 residues. With 6 bases removed from V and 3 bases from J, the gap between germline ends came to 11 bases. Germline V gene data show CDR1 as SQVTM and CDR2 as ANQGSEA. This chain's CDR3 is CSVLGVDTEAFF. CDR3 coding DNA: TGCAGCGTCCTAGGGGTTGACACTGAAGCTTTCTTT.

The chain is built from TRBV5-1 and TRBJ1-4, with TRBD1 as a possible D gene (6 bases). Germline-derived CDR1 and CDR2 are SGHRS and YFSETQ. Trimming removed 4 bases at V and 5 bases at J, with 18 bases between. The CDR3 is made up of 16 amino acids. The CDR3 here is CASSLSGQNPNEKLFF. The DNA of the CDR3 is TGCGCCAGCAGCCTCAGTGGACAGAATCCAAATGAAAAACTGTTTTTT.

The chain has TRBV6-6 and TRBJ2-5, with D uncertain. Germline values: CDR1 MNHNY, CDR2 SVGAGI (reference sequence). Between the trimmed V and J ends, which lost 3 bases and 5 bases, there was a span of 10 bases. This CDR3 has 13 residues. The chain's CDR3 is CASSYEVQETQYF. In nucleotides, the CDR3 is TGTGCCAGCAGTTATGAGGTCCAGGAGACCCAGTACTTC.

The chain recombines TRBV7-9 with TRBJ2-1, with a possible D match to TRBD1 (6 bases). CDR3 length: 15 amino acids. Trimming left V 2 bases short and J 8 bases short, with 16 bases between. Germline V gives CDR1 SEHNR, CDR2 FQNEAQ (reference sequence). The chain's CDR3 is CASSLPTGSIHEQFF. Here the CDR3 DNA reads TGTGCCAGCAGCTTACCAACAGGGAGTATCCATGAGCAGTTCTTC. The full variable domain, in which reference TRBV7-9 and TRBJ2-1 provide the parts outside the CDR3, is DTGVSQNPRHKITKRGQNVTFRCDPISEHNRLYWYRQTLGQGPEFLTYFQNEAQLEKSRLLSDRFSAERPKGSFSTLEIQRTEQGDSAMYLCASSLPTGSIHEQFFGPGTRLTVL.

In this sample, this clone turned up a few times. The chain links TRBV6-6 to TRBJ2-2; D is undetermined. The V and J ends lost 5 bases and 4 bases respectively, with 14 bases between them. This CDR3 is built from 15 residues. The germline V gene has CDR1 MNHNY and CDR2 SVGAGI (reference sequence). The chain's CDR3 is CASSPHDTFTGELFF. CDR3 in DNA: TGTGCCAGCAGTCCCCACGACACTTTCACCGGGGAGCTGTTTTTT.